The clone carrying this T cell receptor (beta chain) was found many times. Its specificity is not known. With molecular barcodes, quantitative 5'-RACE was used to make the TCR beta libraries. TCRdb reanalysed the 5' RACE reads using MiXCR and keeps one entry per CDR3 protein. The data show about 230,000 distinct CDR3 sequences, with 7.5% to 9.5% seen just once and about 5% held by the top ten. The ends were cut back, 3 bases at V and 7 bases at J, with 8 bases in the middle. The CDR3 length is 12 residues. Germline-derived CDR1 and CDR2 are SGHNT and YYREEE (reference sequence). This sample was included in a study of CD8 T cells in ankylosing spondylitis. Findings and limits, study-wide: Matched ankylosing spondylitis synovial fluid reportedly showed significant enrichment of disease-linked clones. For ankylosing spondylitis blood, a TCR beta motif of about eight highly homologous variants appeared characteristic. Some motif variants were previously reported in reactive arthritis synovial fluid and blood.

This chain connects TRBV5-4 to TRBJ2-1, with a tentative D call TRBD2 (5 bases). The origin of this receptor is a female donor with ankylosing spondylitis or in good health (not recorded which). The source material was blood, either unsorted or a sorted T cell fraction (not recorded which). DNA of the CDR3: TGTGCCAGCAGCTCTACTAGTAATGAGCAGTTCTTC. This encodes CASSSTSNEQFF.